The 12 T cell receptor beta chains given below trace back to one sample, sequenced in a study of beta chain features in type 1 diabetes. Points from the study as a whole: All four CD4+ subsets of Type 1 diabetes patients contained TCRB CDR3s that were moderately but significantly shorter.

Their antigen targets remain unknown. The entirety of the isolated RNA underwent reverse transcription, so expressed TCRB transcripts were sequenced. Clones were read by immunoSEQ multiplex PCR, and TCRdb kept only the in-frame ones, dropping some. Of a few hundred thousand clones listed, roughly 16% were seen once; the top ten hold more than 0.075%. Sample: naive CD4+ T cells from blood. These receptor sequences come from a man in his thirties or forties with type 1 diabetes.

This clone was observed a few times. CDR3 residues: CASSCTTGTDTQYF. The CDR3 nucleotides are TGTGCCAGCAGCTGTACGACTGGCACAGATACGCAGTATTTT. V is TRBV21-1 and J is TRBJ2-3; whether TRBD2, the table's D call, matches the DNA was not checked. TRBV21-1 is a recognized pseudogene. The CDR3 totals 14 residues.

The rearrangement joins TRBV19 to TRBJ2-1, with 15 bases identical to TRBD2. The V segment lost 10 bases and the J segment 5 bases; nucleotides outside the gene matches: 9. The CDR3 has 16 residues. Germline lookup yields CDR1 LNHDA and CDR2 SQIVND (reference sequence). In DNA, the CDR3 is TGTGCCATAGGGACTAGCGGGAGGCTCGTTAACAATGAGCAGTTCTTC. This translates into CAIGTSGRLVNNEQFF.

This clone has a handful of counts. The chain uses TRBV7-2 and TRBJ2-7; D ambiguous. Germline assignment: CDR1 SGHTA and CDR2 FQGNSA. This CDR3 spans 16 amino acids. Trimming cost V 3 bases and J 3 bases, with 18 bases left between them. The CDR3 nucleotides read TGTGCCAGCAGCTTTACCTCTGGGCTACCAATCTACGAGCAGTACTTC. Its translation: CASSFTSGLPIYEQYF.

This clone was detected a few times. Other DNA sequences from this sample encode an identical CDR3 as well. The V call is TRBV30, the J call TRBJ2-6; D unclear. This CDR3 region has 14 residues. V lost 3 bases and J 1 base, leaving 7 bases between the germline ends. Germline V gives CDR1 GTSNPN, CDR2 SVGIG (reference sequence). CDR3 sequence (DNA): TGTGCCTGGAGCGCGTCATCTGGGGCCAACGTCCTGACTTTC. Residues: CAWSASSGANVLTF.

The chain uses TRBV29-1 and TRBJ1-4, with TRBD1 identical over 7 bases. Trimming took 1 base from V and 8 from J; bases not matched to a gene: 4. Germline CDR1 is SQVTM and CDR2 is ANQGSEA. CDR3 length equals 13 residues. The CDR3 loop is CSVEVQGGEKLFF. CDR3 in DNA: TGCAGCGTTGAAGTCCAGGGGGGGGAAAAACTGTTTTTT. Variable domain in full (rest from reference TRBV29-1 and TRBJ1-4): SAVISQKPSRDICQRGTSLTIQCQVDSQVTMMFWYRQQPGQSLTLIATANQGSEATYESGFVIDKFPISRPNLTFSTLTVSNMSPEDSSIYLCSVEVQGGEKLFFGSGTQLSVL.

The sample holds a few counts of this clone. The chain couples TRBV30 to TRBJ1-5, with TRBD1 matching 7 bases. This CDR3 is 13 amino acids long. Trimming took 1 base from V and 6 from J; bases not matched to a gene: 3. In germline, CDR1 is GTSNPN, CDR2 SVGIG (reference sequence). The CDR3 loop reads CAWSATGFQPQHF. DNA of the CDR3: TGTGCCTGGAGTGCGACAGGGTTTCAGCCCCAGCATTTT.

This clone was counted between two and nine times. The CDR3 DNA follows: TGTGCCAGCAGTTTACCAGGGGTCGAGCAGTACTTC. Encoded protein: CASSLPGVEQYF. This rearrangement joins TRBV28 to TRBJ2-7, with a possible D match to TRBD1 (6 bases). Trimming shortened V by 2 bases and J by 6 bases, and 8 bases separated the two germline ends. This CDR3 is 12 amino acids long. CDR1 is MDHEN, CDR2 SYDVKM, per germline.

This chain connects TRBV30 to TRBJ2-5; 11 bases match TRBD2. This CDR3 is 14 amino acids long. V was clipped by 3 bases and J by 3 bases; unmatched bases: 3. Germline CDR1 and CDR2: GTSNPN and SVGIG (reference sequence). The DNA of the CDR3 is TGTGCCTGGAGGGAGGGACTAGCGGAAGAGACCCAGTACTTC. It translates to CAWREGLAEETQYF.

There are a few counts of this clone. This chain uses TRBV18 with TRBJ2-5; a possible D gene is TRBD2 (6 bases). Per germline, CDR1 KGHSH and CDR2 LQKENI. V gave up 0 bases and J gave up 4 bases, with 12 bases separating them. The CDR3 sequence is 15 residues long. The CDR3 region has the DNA TGTGCCAGCTCACCACCGAGTCAGGGAGGAGAGACCCAGTACTTC. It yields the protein CASSPPSQGGETQYF.

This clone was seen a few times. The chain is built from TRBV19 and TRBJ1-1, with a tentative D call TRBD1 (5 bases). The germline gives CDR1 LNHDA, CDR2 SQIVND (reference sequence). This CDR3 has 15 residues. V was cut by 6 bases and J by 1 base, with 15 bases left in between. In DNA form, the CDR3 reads TGTGCCAGTAGCCGGAGGGACGTATCGAACACTGAAGCTTTCTTT. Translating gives CASSRRDVSNTEAFF.

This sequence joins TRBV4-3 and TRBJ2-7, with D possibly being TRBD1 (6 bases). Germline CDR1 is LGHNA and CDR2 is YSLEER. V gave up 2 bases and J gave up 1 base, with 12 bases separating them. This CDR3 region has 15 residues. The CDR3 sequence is CASSQLTGASYEQYF. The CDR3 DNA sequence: TGCGCCAGCAGCCAACTGACAGGCGCGTCCTACGAGCAGTACTTC.

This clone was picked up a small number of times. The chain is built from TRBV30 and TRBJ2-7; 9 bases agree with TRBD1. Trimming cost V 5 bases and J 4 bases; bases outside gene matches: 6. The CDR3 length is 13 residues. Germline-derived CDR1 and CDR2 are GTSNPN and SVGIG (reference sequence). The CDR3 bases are TGTGCCTGGGCCGGACAGGGGATATACGAGCAGTACTTC. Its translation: CAWAGQGIYEQYF.